This T cell receptor (beta chain) is drawn from a study of human T cells and chemical hapten exposure. About the research overall: 2% DPC applied to a roughly 2 cm by roughly 2 cm arm area sensitized donors.

V was clipped by 3 bases and J by 0 bases; unmatched bases: 6. From germline, CDR1 is SGDLS and CDR2 YYNGEE. CDR3 length: 16 residues. TCRdb recomputed calls from the RACE reads with MiXCR, one row per CDR3 protein. The repertoire holds roughly 160,000 distinct CDR3 sequences, about 14% seen once, with about 1.7% in the top ten. Time point noted: patch test 1, 2 weeks after DPC sensitization. Treatment given: therapeutic diphenylcyclopropenone sensitization with weekly scalp DPC. Those who donated were patients with alopecia, 18 to 70 years of age, and suitable for DPC. Total RNA extraction was carried out from unfractionated whole blood.

The sequence came from a woman aged 25-40 years with alopecia areata. Some clones in this sample may be carry-over from other donors' samples. The sequenced sample was whole blood, obtained in connection with sensitization to the hapten diphenylcyclopropenone (DPC). The genes are TRBV9 and TRBJ1-5; 7 bases agree with TRBD1. This chain's CDR3 is CASSEGTEYSNQPQHF. CDR3 nucleotides: TGTGCCAGCAGCGAGGGGACAGAGTATAGCAATCAGCCCCAGCATTTT.